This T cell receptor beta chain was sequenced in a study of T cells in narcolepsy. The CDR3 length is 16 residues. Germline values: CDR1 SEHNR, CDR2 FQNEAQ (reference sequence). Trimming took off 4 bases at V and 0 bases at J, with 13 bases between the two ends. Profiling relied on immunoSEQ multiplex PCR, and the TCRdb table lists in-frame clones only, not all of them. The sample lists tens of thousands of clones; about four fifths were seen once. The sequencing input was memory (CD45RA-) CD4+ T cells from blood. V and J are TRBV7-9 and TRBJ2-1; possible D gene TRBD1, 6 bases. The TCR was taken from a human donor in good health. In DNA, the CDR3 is TGTGCCAGCAGCTCGGATGGACAGAGCTCCTACAATGAGCAGTTCTTC. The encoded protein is CASSSDGQSSYNEQFF. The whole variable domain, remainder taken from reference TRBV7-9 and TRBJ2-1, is DTGVSQNPRHKITKRGQNVTFRCDPISEHNRLYWYRQTLGQGPEFLTYFQNEAQLEKSRLLSDRFSAERPKGSFSTLEIQRTEQGDSAMYLCASSSDGQSSYNEQFFGPGTRLTVL.